This TCR beta chain is drawn from a study of tissue T cells after allogeneic stem cell transplantation. Clones were sequenced by immunoSEQ multiplex PCR, and TCRdb holds only the in-frame ones, with some missing. The table has 5,000 to 7,500 clones, under 60% seen once. Time point specified: mouse harvest day 14 after allogeneic transplant. Tail vein injection delivered 10^7 T-cell-depleted bone marrow cells and 10^6 splenic CD5+ T cells. Study-level results: In patients and mice, blood and spleen missed much of tissue repertoire.

The CDR3 loop spans 11 amino acids. V lost 3 bases and J lost 3, with 1 base in between. Germline lookup yields CDR1 NSHNY and CDR2 SYGAGN. In regard to this clone: The antigen remains unidentified. Gene names and germline match the mouse. The CDR3 end lies 1 residue beyond the end of the read and is filled in from the germline J gene.

The receptor's source is a female BALB/c mouse given C57BL/6 T cells with graft-versus-host disease after an allogeneic hematopoietic cell transplant. The chain carries TRBV13-1 and TRBJ2-1; D unclear. The sequencing sample was made of gut tissue. The sequenced part of the CDR3 DNA is TGTGCCAGCAGTGTCTATGCTGAGCAGTTC. It is translated as CASSVYAEQF. The complete CDR3 protein is CASSVYAEQFF.